This T cell receptor (beta chain) originates from a study of monozygotic twins with inflammatory bowel disease (dated by TCRdb to the late 2010s). About the study as a whole: In total, approximately 28 monozygotic twin pairs made up the full study: 19 Danish pairs, all IBD-discordant, plus nine German pairs, of which four were IBD-concordant and five were IBD-discordant. The search for disease-associated traits relied mainly on comparing, within discordant pairs, IBD patients with their genetically identical healthy co-twins. Each individual had, on average, about 151 000 unique TCRalpha sequences and 181 000 unique TCRbeta sequences available for analysis.

The CDR3, cysteine through phenylalanine, is 18 amino acids long. No DNA is listed. CDR1 and CDR2, per the germline V gene, are SGHVS and FQNEAQ. The library relied on 5' RACE. Each TCR library was prepared from around 3.5 ug of total RNA. For each sample, cDNA was synthesized in eight separate reactions using SMARTScribe reverse transcriptase. During cDNA synthesis, template switching was used to introduce unique molecular identifiers that contained a 6-nucleotide sample barcode. Two nested PCRs of roughly 16 and 10 cycles amplified the TCRalpha and TCRbeta cDNA, and bead purification followed each PCR. Before amplification, the cDNA was treated with uracil DNA-glycosylase and purified using the QIAquick PCR purification kit. The second PCR was the step at which Illumina TruSeq-compatible adapters and sample-specific barcodes were added. Library quality and concentration were checked on TapeStation and Qubit, and libraries were pooled at about 4.9 ng each. The pooled libraries were sequenced with 2 x 100 bp reads and custom sequencing primers on an Illumina HiSeq2500 single-index Rapid Run. Regarding the original processing steps: UMI-based consensus assembly with MiGEC version 1.2.6 was used to correct PCR and sequencing errors. MiXCR version 2.1.1 was used to carry out V(D)J alignment, clonotype assembly and CDR3 extraction. Normalisation of gene usage, clonotype sharing and MAIT/NKT TCR abundance was achieved by analysing the top 1000, 10 000 and 20 000 clonotypes per sample. After downsampling to 27 000 UMIs, diversity was calculated as the inverse Simpson index using the vegan R package. Paired Mann-Whitney U tests on discordant twin pairs were used, with Benjamini-Hochberg multiple-testing correction. One entry per CDR3 protein sequence results from the TCRdb reprocessing of the reads, with DNA left out. TCRdb, rather than the study authors, made the V and J calls. This sample's listing comprises over 350,000 distinct CDR3 sequences. The top ten hold roughly 2.6% of the sample.

From each donor, an approximately 2.5 ml peripheral blood sample was drawn into PAXgene tubes and stored at -80 degrees C. Total RNA was isolated from whole blood with the PAXgene blood miRNA kit on an automated QIAcube, without T cell sorting. Deep TCRalpha and TCRbeta repertoire profiling with unique molecular barcoding was performed on peripheral blood of monozygotic twin pairs concordant or discordant for inflammatory bowel disease. Smoking habits were recorded for all twin pairs, with individuals classified as current, former or never smokers. What the work shows at the level of the full study, not this receptor alone: The results gave no support for a single strong signal or clonotype linked to IBD. Repertoire similarity did not differ between concordant and discordant twins, possibly due to limited statistical power. The analysis was unable to tell different T cell subtypes apart. Measured by the inverse Simpson index, TCRbeta repertoire diversity was lower in IBD patients than in their healthy co-twins. Compared with healthy twins, IBD patients had fewer clonotypes in common with other individuals, a difference most pronounced in patients showing signs of disease activity. Differing immunosuppressive treatments among patients may have added background noise and inter-individual variability to the repertoires.

As concerns this clonotype: The antigen it binds to is not known.

The clonotype comes from a human donor with ulcerative colitis or Crohn's disease, or a healthy co-twin of an affected twin (not recorded which). Sequencing used blood. This sequence uses TRBV7-8 and TRBJ2-1; with no DNA, the TCRdb D assignment of TRBD2 cannot be verified. The CDR3 reads as follows: CASSQGASGGLSYNEQFF.